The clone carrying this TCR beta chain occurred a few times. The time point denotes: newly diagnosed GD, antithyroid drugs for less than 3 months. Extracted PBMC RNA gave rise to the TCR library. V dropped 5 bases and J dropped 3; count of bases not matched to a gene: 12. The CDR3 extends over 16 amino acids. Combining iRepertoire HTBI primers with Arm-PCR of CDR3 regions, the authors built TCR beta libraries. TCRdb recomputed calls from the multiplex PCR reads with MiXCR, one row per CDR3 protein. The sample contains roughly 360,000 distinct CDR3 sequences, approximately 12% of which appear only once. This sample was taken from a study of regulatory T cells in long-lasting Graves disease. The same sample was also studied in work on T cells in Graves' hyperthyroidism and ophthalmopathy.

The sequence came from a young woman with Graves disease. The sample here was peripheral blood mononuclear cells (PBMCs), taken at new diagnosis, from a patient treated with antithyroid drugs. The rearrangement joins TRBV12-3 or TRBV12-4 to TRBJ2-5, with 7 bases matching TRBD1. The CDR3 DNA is TGTGCCAGCAGTCCTGTTGGCTGGGACAGCGAAGAGACCCAGTACTTC. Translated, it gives CASSPVGWDSEETQYF.